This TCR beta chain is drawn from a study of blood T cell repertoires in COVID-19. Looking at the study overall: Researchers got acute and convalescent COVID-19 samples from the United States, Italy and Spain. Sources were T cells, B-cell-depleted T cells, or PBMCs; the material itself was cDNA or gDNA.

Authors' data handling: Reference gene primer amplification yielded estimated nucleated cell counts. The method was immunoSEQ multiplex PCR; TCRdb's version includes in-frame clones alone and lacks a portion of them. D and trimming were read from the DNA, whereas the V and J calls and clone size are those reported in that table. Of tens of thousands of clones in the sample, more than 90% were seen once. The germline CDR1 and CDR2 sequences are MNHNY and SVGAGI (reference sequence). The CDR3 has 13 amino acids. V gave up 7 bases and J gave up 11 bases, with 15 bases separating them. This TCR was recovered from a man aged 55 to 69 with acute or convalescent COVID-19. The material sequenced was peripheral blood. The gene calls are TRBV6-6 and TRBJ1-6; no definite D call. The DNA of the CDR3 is TGTGCCAGCAAATGGGGAGACACGACACCCCTCCACTTT. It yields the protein CASKWGDTTPLHF.